The subject of this entry is one T cell receptor (beta chain). The data were produced by immunoSEQ multiplex PCR, yet TCRdb's version contains in-frame clones alone and is incomplete. The sample lists under 350,000 clones, around 90% occurring once. Trimming removed 3 bases from V and 7 bases from J; junction bases left unmatched: 7. Germline V gene data show CDR1 as MDHEN and CDR2 as SYDVKM. CDR3 size: 14 residues. This sample is drawn from a study of blood T cell repertoires in COVID-19. Material for sequencing was peripheral blood. This sequence was found in a woman aged 25 to 39 with COVID-19, enrolled during active disease. V and J are TRBV28 and TRBJ2-3; 7 bases are shared with TRBD1. This CDR3 reads CASSFTGDGNTQYF. CDR3 nucleotide sequence: TGTGCCAGCAGTTTCACAGGGGATGGGAATACGCAGTATTTT.